This note documents a single T cell receptor beta chain sequence. The entry originates in a study of patients and donors after allogeneic stem cell transplantation. Trimming took 7 bases from V and 1 from J, leaving 10 bases between them. This CDR3 comprises 12 residues. Germline V gene lookup returns CDR1 SQVTM and CDR2 ANQGSEA. MiXCR, run by TCRdb on the RT-PCR reads, gives a single entry per CDR3 protein. Found here are about 150,000 distinct CDR3 sequences, 37% of them singletons; the top ten hold about 50%. The sequence came from a human donor who was either an allogeneic HSCT recipient or a stem cell or donor lymphocyte infusion donor (not recorded which). It is not recorded whose cells these are; they may come from a transplant donor. Sequences were obtained from blood, either unsorted or a sorted T cell fraction (not recorded which). The chain has TRBV29-1 and TRBJ2-5; TRBD1 might be the D (6 bases). CDR3 region: CSGGHLQETQYF. Here the CDR3 DNA reads TGCAGCGGGGGACACCTCCAAGAGACCCAGTACTTC.